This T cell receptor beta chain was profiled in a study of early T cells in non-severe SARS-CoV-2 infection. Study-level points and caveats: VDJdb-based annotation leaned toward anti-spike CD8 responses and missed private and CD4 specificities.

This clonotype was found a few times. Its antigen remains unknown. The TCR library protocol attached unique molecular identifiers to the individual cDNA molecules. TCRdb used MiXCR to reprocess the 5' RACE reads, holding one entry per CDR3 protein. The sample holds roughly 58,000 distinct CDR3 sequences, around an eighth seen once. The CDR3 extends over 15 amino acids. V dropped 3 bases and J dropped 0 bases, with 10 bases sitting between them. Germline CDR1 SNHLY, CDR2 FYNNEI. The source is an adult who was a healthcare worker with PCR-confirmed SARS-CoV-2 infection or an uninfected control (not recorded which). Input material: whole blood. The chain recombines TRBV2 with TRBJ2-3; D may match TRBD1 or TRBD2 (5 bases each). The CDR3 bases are TGTGCCAGCAGTGATGAGGGGCTAAGCACAGATACGCAGTATTTT. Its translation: CASSDEGLSTDTQYF.